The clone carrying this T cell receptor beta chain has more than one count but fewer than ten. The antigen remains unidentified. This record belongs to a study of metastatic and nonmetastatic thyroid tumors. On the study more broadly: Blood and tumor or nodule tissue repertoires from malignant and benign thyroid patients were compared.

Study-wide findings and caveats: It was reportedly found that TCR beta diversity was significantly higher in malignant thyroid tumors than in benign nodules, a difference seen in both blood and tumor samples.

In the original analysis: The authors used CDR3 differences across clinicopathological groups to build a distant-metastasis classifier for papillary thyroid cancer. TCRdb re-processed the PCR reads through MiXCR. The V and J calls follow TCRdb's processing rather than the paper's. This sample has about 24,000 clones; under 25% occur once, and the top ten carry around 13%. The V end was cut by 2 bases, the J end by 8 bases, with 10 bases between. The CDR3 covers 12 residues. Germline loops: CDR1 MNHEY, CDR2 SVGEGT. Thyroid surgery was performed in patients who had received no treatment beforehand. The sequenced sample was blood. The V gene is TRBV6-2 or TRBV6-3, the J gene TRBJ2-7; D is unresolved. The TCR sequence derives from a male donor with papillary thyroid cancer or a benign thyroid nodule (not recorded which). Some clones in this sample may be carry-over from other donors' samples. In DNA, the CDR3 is TGTGCCAGCAGTTACATTCAAGGACAGCAGTACTTC. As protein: CASSYIQGQQYF.